The clone carrying this TCR beta chain has a handful of counts. No antigen is known for it. The data derive from a study of read filtering for tumor transcriptome and immune sequencing. The library was built from around 400 ng RNA with molecular barcoded adaptors for alpha/delta and beta/gamma chains. TCRdb processed the reads anew with MiXCR; each CDR3 protein has one entry. The sample has over 90,000 distinct CDR3 sequences; around a fifth are singletons. Findings and caveats of the study: The CD138-negative fraction was mixed bone marrow immune cells, not pure T cells.

Germline-derived CDR1 and CDR2 are LNHNV and YYDKDF (reference sequence). Trimming took 11 bases from V and 5 from J; bases not matched to a gene: 11. This CDR3 comprises 14 residues. V usage is TRBV15 and J usage is TRBJ1-5; TRBD1 aligns across 8 bases. This sequence was found in a donor aged 40 or older with multiple myeloma. The specimen sequenced was a population of CD138-negative cells sorted from bone marrow. The CDR3 region is CAVGQGAAHQPQHF. CDR3 in DNA: TGTGCCGTTGGGCAGGGGGCCGCCCATCAGCCCCAGCATTTT.